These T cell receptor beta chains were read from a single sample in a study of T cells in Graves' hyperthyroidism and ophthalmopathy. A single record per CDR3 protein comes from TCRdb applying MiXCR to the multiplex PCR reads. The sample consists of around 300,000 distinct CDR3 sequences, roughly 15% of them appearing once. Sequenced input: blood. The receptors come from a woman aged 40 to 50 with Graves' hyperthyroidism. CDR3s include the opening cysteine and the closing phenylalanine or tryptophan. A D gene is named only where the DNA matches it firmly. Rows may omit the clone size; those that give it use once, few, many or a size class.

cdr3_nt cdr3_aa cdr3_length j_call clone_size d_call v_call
TGTGCCAGCAGCCCCCAGGGAGCGTCCACCGGGGAGCTGTTTTTT CASSPQGASTGELFF 15 TRBJ2-2 many - TRBV11-2
TGTGCCAGCAGCCGACAGGGGGTTCGGAACATTCAGTACTTC CASSRQGVRNIQYF 14 TRBJ2-4 many TRBD1 TRBV11-2
TGTGCCAGCAGCCCGCAACCGGGACGGGGGATGGCAGATACGCAGTATTTT CASSPQPGRGMADTQYF 17 TRBJ2-3 many - TRBV3-1
TGTGCCAGCAGCCAAGAGGGGTCCGGGACCCAGTACTTC CASSQEGSGTQYF 13 TRBJ2-5 many - TRBV2
TGCAGTGCTAGAGCGATTCTCGGGGCGGGAGAGACGGGTGAGCAGTTCTTC CSARAILGAGETGEQFF 17 TRBJ2-1 few TRBD2 TRBV20-1
TGTGCCTGGAACTTCCTTGGAAACACCATATATTTT CAWNFLGNTIYF 12 TRBJ1-3 many - TRBV30
TGCAGCGTTGGGGAGGATGGCTACACCTTC CSVGEDGYTF 10 TRBJ1-2 many - TRBV29-1
TGTGCCAGCAGTTTAACCCCGGCGGCCGAGCAGTACTTC CASSLTPAAEQYF 13 TRBJ2-7 many - TRBV12-3/TRBV12-4
TGTGCCAGCAGCCAAAGGGACGGCTACCAAGAGACCCAGTACTTC CASSQRDGYQETQYF 15 TRBJ2-5 many - TRBV14
TGTGCCAGCAGTCTTAGCGGGAGGGTCACCGGGGAGCTGTTTTTT CASSLSGRVTGELFF 15 TRBJ2-2 - TRBD2 TRBV6-1
TGTGCCAGCAGCCCCGGAGACGAAAAACTGTTTTTT CASSPGDEKLFF 12 TRBJ1-4 many - TRBV3-1
TGCAGTGCTAGAGAGGGAGGGCCCACAGATACGCAGTATTTT CSAREGGPTDTQYF 14 TRBJ2-3 many TRBD2 TRBV20-1
TGTGCCAGCAGCCCGTACCGGGACAGAATAAATCACGAGCAGTACTTC CASSPYRDRINHEQYF 16 TRBJ2-7 many TRBD1 TRBV7-2
TGTGCCAGCAGTGAACACACTGAAGCTTTCTTT CASSEHTEAFF 11 TRBJ1-1 many - TRBV2
TGTGCCAGCAGCGTTTCCTCATACACCCAAGAGACCCAGTACTTC CASSVSSYTQETQYF 15 TRBJ2-5 - - TRBV9
TGTGCCAGCAGTCCCGGGACAGGGATGGGGCCCACAGATACGCAGTATTTT CASSPGTGMGPTDTQYF 17 TRBJ2-3 once TRBD1 TRBV6-1
TGTGCCAGCAGTTTATATGGCGGGAGGGTTTCGAGCAATGAGCAGTTCTTC CASSLYGGRVSSNEQFF 17 TRBJ2-1 many TRBD2 TRBV28
TGTGCCAGTAGTCTTAGGGGGCTGAATTACAATGAGCAGTTCTTC CASSLRGLNYNEQFF 15 TRBJ2-1 few TRBD1 TRBV19
TGTGCCACCAGCAGAGATAGGGGGGATGAAAAACTGTTTTTT CATSRDRGDEKLFF 14 TRBJ1-4 many - TRBV15
TGTGCCAGCAGTGACGGGGACCGCGTTGAGCAGTTCTTC CASSDGDRVEQFF 13 TRBJ2-1 many - TRBV6-1
TGTGCCAGCAGCGGACAGGGAGCCTTCTACACCTTC CASSGQGAFYTF 12 TRBJ1-2 many TRBD1 TRBV6-2/TRBV6-3
TGTGCCAGCAGCTTAGAAGTGACTAGCGGCTACGAGCAGTACTTC CASSLEVTSGYEQYF 15 TRBJ2-7 many TRBD2 TRBV7-2
TGCGCCAGCAGCTTGGGGGACATCACAGATACGCAGTATTTT CASSLGDITDTQYF 14 TRBJ2-3 many - TRBV5-1
TGTGCCAGCCTGGGACAGGGGGAAAAACTGTTTTTT CASLGQGEKLFF 12 TRBJ1-4 many TRBD1 TRBV2
TGTGCCATCAAGCAAGGGGACGATCAGCCCCAGCATTTT CAIKQGDDQPQHF 13 TRBJ1-5 many - TRBV10-3
TGTGCCAGCAGCTTTTATGGGAACACCGGGGAGCTGTTTTTT CASSFYGNTGELFF 14 TRBJ2-2 - - TRBV11-3
TGTGCCAGCAGCTCCCAGGGGGCTTGGGAGACCCAGTACTTC CASSSQGAWETQYF 14 TRBJ2-5 many TRBD1 TRBV7-9
TGCAGTGCTCCTCTACGAGGGAACACTGAAGCTTTCTTT CSAPLRGNTEAFF 13 TRBJ1-1 many - TRBV20-1
TGCAGTGCCACCCCCACCAAGAACAGGGTTGGTAACACTGAAGCTTTCTTT CSATPTKNRVGNTEAFF 17 TRBJ1-1 many - TRBV20-1
TGTGCCAGCAAGGGAGCGGTCCAAGAGACCCAGTACTTC CASKGAVQETQYF 13 TRBJ2-5 many - TRBV6-1
TGCGCCAGCAGCCCGGGATTCGGTACAGGGAGCAGTAATGAAAAACTGTTTTTT CASSPGFGTGSSNEKLFF 18 TRBJ1-4 - - TRBV4-1
TGTGCCAGCAGCCAAGAACGGGGTCTAGCGGGGGTCACCGGGGAGCTGTTTTTT CASSQERGLAGVTGELFF 18 TRBJ2-2 - TRBD2 TRBV14
TGTGCCAGCAGCCCGGGAGCAGACCCCTACGAGCAGTACTTC CASSPGADPYEQYF 14 TRBJ2-7 many - TRBV3-1
TGCAGCGTTGAAGATCGAGACCAGGGAAAGGGCTACACCTTC CSVEDRDQGKGYTF 14 TRBJ1-2 - - TRBV29-1
TGCAGTGCCGTAGACAGGGTTCGGAACACTGAAGCTTTCTTT CSAVDRVRNTEAFF 14 TRBJ1-1 many TRBD1 TRBV20-1
TGTGCCAGCAGCCAAGATCGACACCCAAACACTGAAGCTTTCTTT CASSQDRHPNTEAFF 15 TRBJ1-1 once - TRBV4-2
TGTGCCAGCAGGACAGGGGTAGGGACCCAGTACTTC CASRTGVGTQYF 12 TRBJ2-5 many TRBD1 TRBV11-2
TGTGCCAGCAGCTCCACAGGACAGGGCGTCTATGGCTACACCTTC CASSSTGQGVYGYTF 15 TRBJ1-2 - TRBD1 TRBV11-2
TGTGCCAGCAGCTTGACCGGGACAGGGGGCTACAATGAGCAGTTCTTC CASSLTGTGGYNEQFF 16 TRBJ2-1 many TRBD1 TRBV7-8
TGTGCCAGCCGGGTCTCGCGGGAGTTCAGCTACGAGCAGTACTTC CASRVSREFSYEQYF 15 TRBJ2-7 many TRBD2 TRBV28
TGTGCCAGCAGTCTCCGGGACACTAGAGAAGCTTTCTTT CASSLRDTREAFF 13 TRBJ1-1 many - TRBV6-1
TGTGCCACCAGCAACAGCCCCACCAAGGGCTCTGGAAACACCATATATTTT CATSNSPTKGSGNTIYF 17 TRBJ1-3 many - TRBV15
TGTGCCAGCAGTTTCAGGGGGCCTGAAGCTTTCTTT CASSFRGPEAFF 12 TRBJ1-1 many TRBD1 TRBV28
TGCAGTGCTAGAATTGCGGGATCGGGAGAGCAGTACTTC CSARIAGSGEQYF 13 TRBJ2-7 many - TRBV20-1
TGTGCCAGTAGACCACAGGGGAGTGGGACTGAAGCTTTCTTT CASRPQGSGTEAFF 14 TRBJ1-1 many TRBD1 TRBV19
TGTGCCAGCAGTGAAGAGACAGGGCGCACTGAAGCTTTCTTT CASSEETGRTEAFF 14 TRBJ1-1 many TRBD1 TRBV2
TGTGCCACCAGTGATCCGGGAGGTATCACAGATACGCAGTATTTT CATSDPGGITDTQYF 15 TRBJ2-3 - TRBD2 TRBV24-1
TGTGCCAGCAGCTTGGGACAATTGAACACCGGGGAGCTGTTTTTT CASSLGQLNTGELFF 15 TRBJ2-2 - - TRBV5-4
TGTGCCAGCAGTGACTGGGGATCCTACAATGAGCAGTTCTTC CASSDWGSYNEQFF 14 TRBJ2-1 many - TRBV6-1